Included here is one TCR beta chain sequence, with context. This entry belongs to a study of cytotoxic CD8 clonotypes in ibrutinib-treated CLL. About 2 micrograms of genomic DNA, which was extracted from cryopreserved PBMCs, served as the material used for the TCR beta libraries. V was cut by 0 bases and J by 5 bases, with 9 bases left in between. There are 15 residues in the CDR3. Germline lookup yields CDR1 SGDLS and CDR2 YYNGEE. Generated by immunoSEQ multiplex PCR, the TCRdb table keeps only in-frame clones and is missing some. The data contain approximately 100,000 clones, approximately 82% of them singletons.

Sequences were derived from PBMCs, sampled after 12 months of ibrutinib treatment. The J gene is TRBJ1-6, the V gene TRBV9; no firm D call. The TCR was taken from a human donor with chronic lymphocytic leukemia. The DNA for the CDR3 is TGTGCCAGCAGCGTAGTGGACGGCAATAATTCACCCCTCCACTTT. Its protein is CASSVVDGNNSPLHF.